The present entry profiles one T cell receptor beta chain with its context. Its antigen is not identified. The DNA is omitted, as the CDR3 cannot be located on it reliably, and the CDR3 follows TCRdb's listing. This table comes from immunoSEQ multiplex PCR, and its TCRdb copy is limited to in-frame clones, with some not included. The top ten hold around 5.5% of the sample, which has 100,000 or so clones, approximately 90% seen once. The data originate from a study of T cell responses to AZD1222 COVID-19 vaccine. The study, taken as a whole, reports: Spike was spanned by vaccine-associated CD4 TCRs, with dominance at 160-218 and 743-854. Spike-specific TCR breadth and depth were elevated following two AZD1222 doses.

The sample in question was peripheral blood, obtained 28 days after the second AZD1222 dose. The receptor was derived from an adult who received the AZD1222 COVID-19 vaccine.

This CDR3 is CASTSGGVNEQYF. The chain carries TRBV19 and TRBJ2-7; the D segment call TRBD2 is taken from the table without a DNA check. The CDR3 contains 13 residues when both ends are counted. Germline assignment: CDR1 LNHDA and CDR2 SQIVND (reference sequence).